This TCR beta chain derives from a study of blood T cell repertoires in COVID-19. Study summary: Samples came from the United States, Italy and Spain, spanning acute and convalescent COVID-19.

In the original processing: Amplifying reference gene primers gave estimates of nucleated cell counts. The repertoire was sequenced with immunoSEQ multiplex PCR; TCRdb's copy has only in-frame clones and lacks some. The V and J calls and clone size come from that table; D and trimming were worked out from the DNA. The sample has hundreds of thousands of clones, around 90% seen once. The germline V gene has CDR1 SSHAT and CDR2 FNYEAQ (reference sequence). The CDR3 contains 15 residues. Trimming took 1 base from V and 0 from J, leaving 8 bases between them. The sequenced material came from peripheral blood. The V call is TRBV7-7, the J call TRBJ2-3; the D is unclear. The TCR comes from a woman in her late teens or twenties who had recovered from COVID-19. The CDR3 is CASSLGSVSTDTQYF. The CDR3 coding sequence is TGTGCCAGCAGCTTAGGGTCAGTTAGCACAGATACGCAGTATTTT.